A single T cell receptor beta chain is shown here with its context. What it recognizes is unknown. The junction departs from germline at one end; a sequencing error may be responsible. The data stem from a study of CD8+CD57+ T cells in acquired aplastic anemia. Across the study: The study obtained an average of roughly 3 ug of DNA from sorted CD4+ and CD8+ cells.

CDR1 and CDR2 (germline): ENHRY, SYGVKD. There are 16 residues in the CDR3. All patients picked for sequencing had shown, by flow cytometry, an expansion of CD8+CD57+ cells. Points from the study as a whole: The same twenty-nine CD8+ CDR3 sequences occurred in patients and in controls.

Researchers used genomic DNA as the template to profile TCR beta VDJ and CDR3. TCRdb reanalysed the reads using MiXCR and keeps one entry per CDR3 protein. The sample consists of about 470,000 distinct CDR3 sequences, roughly a third of them appearing once. This clonotype originated in a human donor with aplastic anemia. Sequenced: sorted CD4+, CD8+, or CD8+CD57+ T cells (not recorded which) from PBMCs. This chain links TRBV10-3 with TRBJ1-2, with D possibly TRBD1 on 6 matching bases. The CDR3 spells CASSEGRTAYYYGYTF. The CDR3 DNA reads TGTGCCAGCAGTGAAGGAAGGACAGCCTACTACTATGGCTACACCTTC.